The clone carrying this T cell receptor beta chain was counted a single time. The data originate from a study of cytomegalovirus exposure and HLA in healthy donors. PCR used 60 Vbeta primers and 13 Jbeta primers. Using immunoSEQ multiplex PCR, the repertoire was profiled, and TCRdb retains in-frame clones only, with some absent. The repertoire holds about 200,000 clones, with roughly 80% as singletons. The sample was PBMCs. This receptor was obtained from a woman under 40 in good health and CMV-seronegative.

For the CDR3, the DNA is TGTGCCAGCAGTGACCAGGGCCTTACCTACGAGCAGTACTTC. It is translated as CASSDQGLTYEQYF. The chain links TRBV2 to TRBJ2-7, with D possibly TRBD1 on 5 matching bases. The V gene lost 3 bases and the J gene lost 2 bases, with 11 bases spanning the gap. Germline lookup yields CDR1 SNHLY and CDR2 FYNNEI. CDR3 length: 14 amino acids.